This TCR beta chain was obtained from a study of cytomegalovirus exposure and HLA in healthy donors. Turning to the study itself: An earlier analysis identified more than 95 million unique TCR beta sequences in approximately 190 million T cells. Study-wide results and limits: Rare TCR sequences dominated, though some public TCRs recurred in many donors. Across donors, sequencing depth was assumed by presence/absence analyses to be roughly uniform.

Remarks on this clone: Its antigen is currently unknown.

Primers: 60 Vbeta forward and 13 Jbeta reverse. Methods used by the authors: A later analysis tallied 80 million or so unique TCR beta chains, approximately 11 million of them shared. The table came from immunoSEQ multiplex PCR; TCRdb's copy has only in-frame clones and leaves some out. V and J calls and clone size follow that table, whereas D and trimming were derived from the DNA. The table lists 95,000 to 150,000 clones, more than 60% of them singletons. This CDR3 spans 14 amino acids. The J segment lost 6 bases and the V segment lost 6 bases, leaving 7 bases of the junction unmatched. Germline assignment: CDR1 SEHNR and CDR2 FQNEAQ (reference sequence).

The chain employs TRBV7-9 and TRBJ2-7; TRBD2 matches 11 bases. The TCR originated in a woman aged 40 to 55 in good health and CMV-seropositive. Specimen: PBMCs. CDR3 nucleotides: TGTGCCAGCAGAGTCCTAGCGGGGGGTGGCGAGCAGTACTTC. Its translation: CASRVLAGGGEQYF. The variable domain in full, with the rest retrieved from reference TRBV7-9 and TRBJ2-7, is DTGVSQNPRHKITKRGQNVTFRCDPISEHNRLYWYRQTLGQGPEFLTYFQNEAQLEKSRLLSDRFSAERPKGSFSTLEIQRTEQGDSAMYLCASRVLAGGGEQYFGPGTRLTVT.